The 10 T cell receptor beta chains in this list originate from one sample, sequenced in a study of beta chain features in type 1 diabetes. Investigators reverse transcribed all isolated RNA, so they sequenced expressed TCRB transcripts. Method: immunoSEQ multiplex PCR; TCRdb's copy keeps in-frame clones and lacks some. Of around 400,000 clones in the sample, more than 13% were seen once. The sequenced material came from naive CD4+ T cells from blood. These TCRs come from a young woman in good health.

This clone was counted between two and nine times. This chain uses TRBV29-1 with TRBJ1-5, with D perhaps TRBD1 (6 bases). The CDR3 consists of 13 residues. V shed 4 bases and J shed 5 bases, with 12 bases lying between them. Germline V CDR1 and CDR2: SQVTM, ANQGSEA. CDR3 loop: CSVARQEDQPQHF. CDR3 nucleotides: TGCAGCGTTGCCCGACAGGAAGATCAGCCCCAGCATTTT.

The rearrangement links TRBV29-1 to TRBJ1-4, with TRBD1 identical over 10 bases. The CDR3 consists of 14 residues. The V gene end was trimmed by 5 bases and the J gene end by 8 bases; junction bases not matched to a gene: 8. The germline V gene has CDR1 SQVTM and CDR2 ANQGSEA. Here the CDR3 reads CSVLRQGASEKLFF. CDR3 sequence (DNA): TGCAGCGTTTTACGACAGGGGGCTTCAGAAAAACTGTTTTTT.

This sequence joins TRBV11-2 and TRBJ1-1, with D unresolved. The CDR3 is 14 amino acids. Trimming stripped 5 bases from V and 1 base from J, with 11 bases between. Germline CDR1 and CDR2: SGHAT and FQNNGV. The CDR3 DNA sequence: TGTGCCAGCAGCCTTCGGGAGACGAACACTGAAGCTTTCTTT. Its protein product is CASSLRETNTEAFF.

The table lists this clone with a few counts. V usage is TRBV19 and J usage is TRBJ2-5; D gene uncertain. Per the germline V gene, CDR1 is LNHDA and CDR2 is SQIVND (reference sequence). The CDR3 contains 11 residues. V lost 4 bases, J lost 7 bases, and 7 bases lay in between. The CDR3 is CASSRLGTQYF. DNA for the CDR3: TGTGCCAGTAGTAGACTTGGGACCCAGTACTTC. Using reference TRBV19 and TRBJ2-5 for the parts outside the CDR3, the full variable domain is DGGITQSPKYLFRKEGQNVTLSCEQNLNHDAMYWYRQDPGQGLRLIYYSQIVNDFQKGDIAEGYSVSREKKESFPLTVTSAQKNPTAFYLCASSRLGTQYFGPGTRLLVL.

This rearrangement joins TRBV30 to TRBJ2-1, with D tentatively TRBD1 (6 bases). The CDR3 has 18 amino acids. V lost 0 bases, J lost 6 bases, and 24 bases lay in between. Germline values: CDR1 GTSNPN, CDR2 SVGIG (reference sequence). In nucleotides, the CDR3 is TGTGCCTGGAGTGTACGGGGTTGGGGGCTCGGAAGGGTCAATGAGCAGTTCTTC. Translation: CAWSVRGWGLGRVNEQFF.

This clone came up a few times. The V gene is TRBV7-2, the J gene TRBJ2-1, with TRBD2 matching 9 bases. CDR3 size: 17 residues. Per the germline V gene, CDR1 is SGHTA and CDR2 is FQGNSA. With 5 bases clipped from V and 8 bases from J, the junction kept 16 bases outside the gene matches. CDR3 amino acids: CASSLTLTGLAGYEQFF. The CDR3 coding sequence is TGTGCCAGCAGCCTGACTCTCACGGGACTAGCAGGCTATGAGCAGTTCTTC. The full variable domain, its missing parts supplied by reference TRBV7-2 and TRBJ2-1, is GAGVSQSPSNKVTEKGKDVELRCDPISGHTALYWYRQSLGQGLEFLIYFQGNSAPDKSGLPSDRFSAERTGGSVSTLTIQRTQQEDSAVYLCASSLTLTGLAGYEQFFGPGTRLTVL.

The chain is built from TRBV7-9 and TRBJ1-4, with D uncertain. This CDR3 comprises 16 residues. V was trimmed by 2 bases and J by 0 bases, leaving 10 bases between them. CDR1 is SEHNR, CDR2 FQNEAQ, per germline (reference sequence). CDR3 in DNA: TGTGCCAGCAGCTTAAGTCGCCTATCAACTAATGAAAAACTGTTTTTT. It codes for CASSLSRLSTNEKLFF. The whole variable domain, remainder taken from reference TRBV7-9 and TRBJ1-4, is DTGVSQNPRHKITKRGQNVTFRCDPISEHNRLYWYRQTLGQGPEFLTYFQNEAQLEKSRLLSDRFSAERPKGSFSTLEIQRTEQGDSAMYLCASSLSRLSTNEKLFFGSGTQLSVL.

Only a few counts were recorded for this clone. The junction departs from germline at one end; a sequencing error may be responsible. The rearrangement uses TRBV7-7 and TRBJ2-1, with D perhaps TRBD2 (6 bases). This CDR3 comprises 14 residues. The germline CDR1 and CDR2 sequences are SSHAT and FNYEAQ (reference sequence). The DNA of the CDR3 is TGTGCTAGCAGCTTAGCCCGGGACTCCAATGAGCAGTTCTTC. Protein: CASSLARDSNEQFF.

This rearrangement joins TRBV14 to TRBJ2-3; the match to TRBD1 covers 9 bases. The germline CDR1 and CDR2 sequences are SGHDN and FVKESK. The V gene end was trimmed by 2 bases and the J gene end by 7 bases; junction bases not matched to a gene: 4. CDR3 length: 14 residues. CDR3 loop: CASSQQQGANTQYF. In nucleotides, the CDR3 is TGTGCCAGCAGCCAACAACAGGGGGCGAATACGCAGTATTTT.

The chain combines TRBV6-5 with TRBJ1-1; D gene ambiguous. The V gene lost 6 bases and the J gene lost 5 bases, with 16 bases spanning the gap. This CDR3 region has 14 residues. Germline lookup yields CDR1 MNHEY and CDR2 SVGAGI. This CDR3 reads CASSFRRGRTEAFF. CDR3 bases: TGTGCCAGCAGCTTCCGGAGAGGAAGGACTGAAGCTTTCTTT.